This T cell receptor (beta chain) came from a study of cytomegalovirus exposure and HLA in healthy donors. This clone was seen just once. Germline V lookup: CDR1 SGHDT, CDR2 YYEEEE. This CDR3 region has 17 residues. Primers: 60 Vbeta forward and 13 Jbeta reverse. The table came from immunoSEQ multiplex PCR; TCRdb's copy has only in-frame clones and leaves some out. The table has 90,000 to 120,000 clones, around 73% seen once; the top ten hold 6.5% to 8.5%. The sequence was collected from a man aged 30 to 45 in good health and CMV-seronegative. The sequencing input was PBMCs. The rearrangement joins TRBV5-6 to TRBJ2-5, with 7 positions matching TRBD1. The J call may be mistaken, given a closer DNA end match to TRBJ2-7. The CDR3 sequence: CASSTIPGTVNSYEQYF. The CDR3 DNA follows: TGTGCCAGCAGCACCATCCCCGGGACAGTGAACTCCTACGAGCAGTACTTC.